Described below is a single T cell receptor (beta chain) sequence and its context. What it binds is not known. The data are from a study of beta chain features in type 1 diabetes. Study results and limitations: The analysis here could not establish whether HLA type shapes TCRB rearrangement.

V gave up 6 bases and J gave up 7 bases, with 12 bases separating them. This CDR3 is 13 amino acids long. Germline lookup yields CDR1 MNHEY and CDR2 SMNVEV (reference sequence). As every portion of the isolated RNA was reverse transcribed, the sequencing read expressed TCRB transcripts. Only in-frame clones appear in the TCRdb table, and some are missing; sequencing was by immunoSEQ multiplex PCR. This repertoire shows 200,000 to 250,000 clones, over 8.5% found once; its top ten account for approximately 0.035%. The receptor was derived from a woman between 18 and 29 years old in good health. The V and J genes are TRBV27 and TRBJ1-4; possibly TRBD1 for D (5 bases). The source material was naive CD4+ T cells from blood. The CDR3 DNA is TGTGCCAGCAGCGTAAGGGGCGGTGAAAAACTGTTTTTT. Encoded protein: CASSVRGGEKLFF. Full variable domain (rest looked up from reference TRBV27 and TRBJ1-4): EAQVTQNPRYLITVTGKKLTVTCSQNMNHEYMSWYRQDPGLGLRQIYYSMNVEVTDKGDVPEGYKVSRKEKRNFPLILESPSPNQTSLYFCASSVRGGEKLFFGSGTQLSVL.